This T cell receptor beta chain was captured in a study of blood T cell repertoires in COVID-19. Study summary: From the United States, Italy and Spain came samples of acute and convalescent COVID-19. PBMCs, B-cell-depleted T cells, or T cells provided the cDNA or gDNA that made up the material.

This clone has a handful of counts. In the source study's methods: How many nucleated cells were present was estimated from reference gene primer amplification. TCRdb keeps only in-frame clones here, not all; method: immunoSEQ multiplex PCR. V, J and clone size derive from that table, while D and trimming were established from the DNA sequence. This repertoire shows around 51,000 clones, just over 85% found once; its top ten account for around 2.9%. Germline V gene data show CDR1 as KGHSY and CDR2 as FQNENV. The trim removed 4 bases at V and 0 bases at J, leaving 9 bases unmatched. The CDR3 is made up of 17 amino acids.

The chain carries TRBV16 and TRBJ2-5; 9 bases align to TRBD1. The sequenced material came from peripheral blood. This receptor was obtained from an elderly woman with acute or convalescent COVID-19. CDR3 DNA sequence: TGTGCCAGCAGCCGAGCCCCGGGACAGGGCTACCAAGAGACCCAGTACTTC. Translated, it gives CASSRAPGQGYQETQYF.